Listed below are T cell receptor beta chains from one sample, sequenced in a study of vaccination and CD4 T cells after COVID-19. Which antigens these TCRs recognize remains unknown. MiXCR, run by TCRdb on the PCR reads, gives a single entry per CDR3 protein. The sample carries 4,500 to 6,500 distinct CDR3 sequences, 60% to 80% recorded once. Sequenced input: CD4+ T cells from blood, cultured in vitro. All receptors derive from a human donor in good health. The conserved cysteine and the conserved F or W are not part of the CDR3 here. The order of the fields is J gene, D gene, V gene, CDR3 protein. The D gene is left open where the match is weak.

>TRBJ1-1|NA|TRBV6-1
ASRTPGPGGTEAF
>TRBJ2-7|NA|TRBV19
ASSPGLRWDYEQY
>TRBJ1-5|NA|TRBV19
ASSMERVVENQPQH
>TRBJ1-2|NA|TRBV5-4
ASSPERRDTNYGYT
>TRBJ2-7|TRBD2|TRBV7-8
ASSSLGLAEYEQY
>TRBJ2-5|TRBD2|TRBV2
ASRLAGGFIQY
>TRBJ2-1|NA|TRBV5-4
ASSPPAVNSYNEQF
>TRBJ2-5|NA|TRBV6-5
ASSYSRLQETQY
>TRBJ2-3|TRBD2|TRBV20-1
SAKAGYSTDTQY
>TRBJ1-3|NA|TRBV19
ATTNSGNTIY
>TRBJ2-1|TRBD2|TRBV11-2
ASSPGLAFLNEQF
>TRBJ2-2|NA|TRBV6-7
ASSYSSGDRITGELL
>TRBJ1-1|TRBD1|TRBV5-1
ASSAMTGANTEAF
>TRBJ1-2|TRBD1|TRBV4-3
ASSQEARDSNDGYT
>TRBJ2-7|NA|TRBV6-2/TRBV6-3
ASSSPTFREQY
>TRBJ1-5|NA|TRBV28
ASSLSSNQPQH